This T cell receptor (beta chain) stems from a study of OX40 agonist ivuxolimab in advanced cancers. This CDR3 contains 14 residues. V lost 3 bases to trimming and J lost 4 bases, with 14 bases between them. The V gene's germline CDR1 is SGDLS and CDR2 YYNGEE. Sequenced by immunoSEQ multiplex PCR; TCRdb stores in-frame clones only, minus some. The sample comprises some 16,000 clones, about 77% of which are singletons, and 9.5% to 15% rests with the top ten. The V gene is TRBV9, the J gene TRBJ2-7; D is undetermined. This material consisted of CD4+ or CD8+ T cells sorted from blood, taken in a trial of the OX40 agonist ivuxolimab. The origin of this receptor is an adult with an advanced solid tumor such as melanoma, head and neck, liver or kidney cancer. The CDR3, as DNA: TGTGCCAGCAGCGAGGACGGTGGGTGGTACGAGCAGTACTTC. Its protein product is CASSEDGGWYEQYF.